There are many counts of the clone carrying this TCR beta chain. Its matching antigen is unknown. The donors, all of them Caucasian adults, lived in Nashville, Tennessee. The method was immunoSEQ multiplex PCR; TCRdb's version includes in-frame clones alone and lacks a portion of them. Here the sample spans approximately 460,000 clones, about 74% being singletons. The data originate from a study of shared clonotypes between healthy human individuals. Overall study findings and caveats: How much donors shared clonotypes was expected to be affected by sequencing depth.

V was pared by 5 bases and J by 8 bases, with 10 bases of the junction left unmatched. This CDR3 contains 15 residues. Germline CDR1 and CDR2: SGHTA and FQGNSA. The sequenced material came from PBMCs. The chain is built from TRBV7-2 and TRBJ1-4; 8 nucleotides match TRBD1. The sequence came from a woman in her thirties or forties in good health. Some clones in this sample may be carry-over from other donors' samples. CDR3: CASSPRSGQGEKLFF. DNA of the CDR3: TGTGCCAGCAGCCCCAGATCCGGACAGGGCGAAAAACTGTTTTTT.